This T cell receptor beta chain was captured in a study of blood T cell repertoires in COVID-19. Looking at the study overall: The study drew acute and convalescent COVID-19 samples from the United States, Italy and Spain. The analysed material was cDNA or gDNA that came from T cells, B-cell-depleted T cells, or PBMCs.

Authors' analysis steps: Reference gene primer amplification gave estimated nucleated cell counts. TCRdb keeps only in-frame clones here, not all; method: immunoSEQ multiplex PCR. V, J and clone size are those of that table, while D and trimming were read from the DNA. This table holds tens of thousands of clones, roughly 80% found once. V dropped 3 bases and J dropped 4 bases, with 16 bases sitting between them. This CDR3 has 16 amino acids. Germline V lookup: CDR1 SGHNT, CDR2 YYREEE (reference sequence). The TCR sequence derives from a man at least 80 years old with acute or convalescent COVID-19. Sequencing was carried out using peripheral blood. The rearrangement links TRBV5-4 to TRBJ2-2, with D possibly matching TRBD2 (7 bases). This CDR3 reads CASSSGGGAGTGELFF. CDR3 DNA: TGTGCCAGCAGCTCCGGTGGGGGGGCGGGCACCGGGGAGCTGTTTTTT.